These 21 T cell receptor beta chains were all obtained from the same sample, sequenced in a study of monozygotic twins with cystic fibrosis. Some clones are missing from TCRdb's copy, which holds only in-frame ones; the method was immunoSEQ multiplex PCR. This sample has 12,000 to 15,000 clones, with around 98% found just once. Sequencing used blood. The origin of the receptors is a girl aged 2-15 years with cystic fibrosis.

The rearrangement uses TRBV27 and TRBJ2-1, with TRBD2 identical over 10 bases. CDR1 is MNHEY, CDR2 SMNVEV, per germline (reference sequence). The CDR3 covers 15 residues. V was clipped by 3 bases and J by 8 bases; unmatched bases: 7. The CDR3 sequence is CASSLGLAGVHEQFF. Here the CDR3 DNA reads TGTGCCAGCAGTTTGGGGCTAGCGGGAGTACATGAGCAGTTCTTC.

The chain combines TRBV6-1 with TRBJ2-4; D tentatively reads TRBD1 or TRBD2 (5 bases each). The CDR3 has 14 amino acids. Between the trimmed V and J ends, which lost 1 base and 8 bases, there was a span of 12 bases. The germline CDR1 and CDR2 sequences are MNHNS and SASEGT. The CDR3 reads CASSEGGTGHIQYF. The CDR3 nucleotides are TGTGCCAGCAGTGAAGGGGGTACGGGGCACATTCAGTACTTC.

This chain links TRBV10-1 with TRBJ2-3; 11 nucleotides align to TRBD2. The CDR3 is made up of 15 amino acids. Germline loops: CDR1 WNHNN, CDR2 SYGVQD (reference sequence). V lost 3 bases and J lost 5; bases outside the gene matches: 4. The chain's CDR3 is CASSELAGEEDTQYF. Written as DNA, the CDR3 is TGCGCCAGCAGTGAACTAGCGGGAGAGGAAGATACGCAGTATTTT.

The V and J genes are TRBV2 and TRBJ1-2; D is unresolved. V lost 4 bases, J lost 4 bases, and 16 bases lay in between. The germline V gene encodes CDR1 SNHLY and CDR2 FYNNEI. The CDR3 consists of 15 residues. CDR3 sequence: CASSGGRTAIYGYTF. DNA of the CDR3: TGTGCCAGCAGTGGCGGTCGCACAGCGATCTATGGCTACACCTTC.

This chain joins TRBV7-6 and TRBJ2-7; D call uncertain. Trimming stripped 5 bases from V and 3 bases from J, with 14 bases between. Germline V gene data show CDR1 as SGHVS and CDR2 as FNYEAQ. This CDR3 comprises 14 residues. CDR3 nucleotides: TGTGCCAGCAGCCGATCCGACGGAAACTACGAGCAGTACTTC. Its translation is CASSRSDGNYEQYF.

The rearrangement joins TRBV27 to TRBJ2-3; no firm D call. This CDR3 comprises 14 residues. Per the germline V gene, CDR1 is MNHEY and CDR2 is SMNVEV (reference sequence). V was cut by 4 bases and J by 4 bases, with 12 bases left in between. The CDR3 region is CASSSLTGPDTQYF. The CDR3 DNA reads TGTGCCAGCAGTTCCCTAACTGGCCCAGATACGCAGTATTTT.

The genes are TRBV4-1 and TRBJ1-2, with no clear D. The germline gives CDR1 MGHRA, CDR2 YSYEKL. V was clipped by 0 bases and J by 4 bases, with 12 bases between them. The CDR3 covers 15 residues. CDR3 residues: CASSQETPTAYGYTF. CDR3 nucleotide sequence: TGCGCCAGCAGCCAAGAAACCCCCACAGCCTATGGCTACACCTTC.

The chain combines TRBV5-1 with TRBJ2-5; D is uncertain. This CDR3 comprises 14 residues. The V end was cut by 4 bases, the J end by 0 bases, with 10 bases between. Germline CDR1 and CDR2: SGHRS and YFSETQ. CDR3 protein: CASSLISYQETQYF. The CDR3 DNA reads TGCGCCAGCAGCCTTATATCCTACCAAGAGACCCAGTACTTC.

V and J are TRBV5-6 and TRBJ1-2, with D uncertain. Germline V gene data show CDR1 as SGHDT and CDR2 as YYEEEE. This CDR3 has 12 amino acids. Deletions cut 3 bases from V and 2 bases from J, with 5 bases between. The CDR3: CASSSGNYGYTF. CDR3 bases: TGTGCCAGCAGCTCCGGGAACTATGGCTACACCTTC.

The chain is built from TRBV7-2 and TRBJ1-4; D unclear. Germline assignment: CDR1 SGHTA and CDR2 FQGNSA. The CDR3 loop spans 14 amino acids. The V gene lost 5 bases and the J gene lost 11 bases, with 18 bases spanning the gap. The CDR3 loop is CASSPDPSLGKLFF. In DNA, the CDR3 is TGTGCCAGCAGCCCAGACCCAAGTCTTGGGAAACTGTTTTTT.

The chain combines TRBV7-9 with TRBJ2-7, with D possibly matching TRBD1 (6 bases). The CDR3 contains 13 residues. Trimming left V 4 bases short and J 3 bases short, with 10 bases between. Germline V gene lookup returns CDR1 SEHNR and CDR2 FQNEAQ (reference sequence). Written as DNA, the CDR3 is TGTGCCAGCAGCTATGGACAGATCTACGAGCAGTACTTC. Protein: CASSYGQIYEQYF.

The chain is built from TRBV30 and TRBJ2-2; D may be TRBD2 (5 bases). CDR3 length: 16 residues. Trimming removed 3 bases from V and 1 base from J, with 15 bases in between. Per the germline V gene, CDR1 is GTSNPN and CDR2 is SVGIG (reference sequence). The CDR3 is CAWSGVGSRNTGELFF. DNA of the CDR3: TGTGCCTGGAGCGGGGTGGGGTCGCGGAACACCGGGGAGCTGTTTTTT.

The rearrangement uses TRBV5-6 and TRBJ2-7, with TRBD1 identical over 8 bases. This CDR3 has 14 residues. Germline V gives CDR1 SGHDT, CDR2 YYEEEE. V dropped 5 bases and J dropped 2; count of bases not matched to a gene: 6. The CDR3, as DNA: TGTGCCAGCAGAGGGACAGGAGGAACCTACGAGCAGTACTTC. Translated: CASRGTGGTYEQYF.

The CDR3 DNA follows: TGCGCCAGCAGCTTCGGACTAGCAACGGGTGGGAGTGAGCAGTTCTTC. Translating it yields CASSFGLATGGSEQFF. The V and J genes are TRBV5-1 and TRBJ2-1; 8 bases match TRBD2. CDR1 is SGHRS, CDR2 YFSETQ, per germline. The CDR3 loop spans 16 amino acids. V trimming: 2 bases; J trimming: 9 bases; junction bases outside the gene matches: 13.

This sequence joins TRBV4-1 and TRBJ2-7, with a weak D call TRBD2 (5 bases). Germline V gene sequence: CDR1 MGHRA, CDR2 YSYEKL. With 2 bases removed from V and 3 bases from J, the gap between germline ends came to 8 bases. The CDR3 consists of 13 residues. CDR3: CASSQNRGYEQYF. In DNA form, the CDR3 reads TGCGCCAGCAGCCAAAACCGGGGCTACGAGCAGTACTTC.

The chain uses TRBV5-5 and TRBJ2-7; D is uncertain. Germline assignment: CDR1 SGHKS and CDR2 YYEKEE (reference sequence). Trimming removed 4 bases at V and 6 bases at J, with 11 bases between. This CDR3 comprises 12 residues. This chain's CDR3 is CASSGLLREQYF. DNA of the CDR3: TGTGCCAGCAGCGGGCTCCTCCGCGAGCAGTACTTC.

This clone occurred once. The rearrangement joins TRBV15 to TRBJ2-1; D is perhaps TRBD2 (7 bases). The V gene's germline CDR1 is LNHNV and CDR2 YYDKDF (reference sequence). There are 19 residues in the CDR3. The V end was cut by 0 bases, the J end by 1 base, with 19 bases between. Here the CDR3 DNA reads TGTGCCACCAGCAGAGATCTCTGGGGGGGCGGGATGTCCTACAATGAGCAGTTCTTC. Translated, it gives CATSRDLWGGGMSYNEQFF.

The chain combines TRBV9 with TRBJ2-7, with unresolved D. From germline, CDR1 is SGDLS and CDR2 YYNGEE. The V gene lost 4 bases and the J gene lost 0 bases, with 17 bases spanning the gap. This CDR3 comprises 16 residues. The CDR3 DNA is TGTGCCAGCAGCCAAGGGCCTCCCAGCAGCTCCTACGAGCAGTACTTC. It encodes CASSQGPPSSSYEQYF.

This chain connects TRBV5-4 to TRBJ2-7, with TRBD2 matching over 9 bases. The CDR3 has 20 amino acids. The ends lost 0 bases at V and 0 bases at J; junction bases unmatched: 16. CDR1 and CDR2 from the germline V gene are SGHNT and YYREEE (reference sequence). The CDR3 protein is CASSLAVRGRATKSSYEQYF. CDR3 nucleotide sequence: TGTGCCAGCAGCTTGGCCGTCCGCGGGAGGGCAACAAAGAGCTCCTACGAGCAGTACTTC.

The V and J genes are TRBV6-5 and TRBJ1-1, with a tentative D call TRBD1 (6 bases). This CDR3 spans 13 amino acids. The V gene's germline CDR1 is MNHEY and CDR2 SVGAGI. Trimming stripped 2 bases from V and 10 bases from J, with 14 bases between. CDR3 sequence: CASSYRGESGAFF. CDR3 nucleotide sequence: TGTGCCAGCAGTTACAGGGGGGAGTCGGGAGCTTTCTTT.

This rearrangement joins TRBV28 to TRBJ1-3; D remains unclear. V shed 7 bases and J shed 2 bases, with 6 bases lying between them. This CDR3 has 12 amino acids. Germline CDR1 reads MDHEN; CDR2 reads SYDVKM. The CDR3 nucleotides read TGTGCCAGCACCTTACCTGGAAACACCATATATTTT. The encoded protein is CASTLPGNTIYF.